This T cell receptor beta chain was recovered during a study of T cells in localized non-small cell lung cancer (dated by TCRdb to the early 2020s). Turning to the overall study: Comparing tumors with uninvolved tumor-adjacent lungs, the study looked at the T cell repertoires of 236 patients with early-stage NSCLC. The cohort consisted of approximately 220 treatment-naive NSCLC patients whose localized lung tumors had been resected. A mean age of approximately 66 years was recorded for the NSCLC patients, of whom approximately 130 were male and 107 were female.

At diagnosis, tumor, uninvolved tumor-adjacent lung and peripheral blood were collected and then preserved as a mix of FFPE and fresh-frozen material. For TCR repertoire profiling, blood samples were analyzed as peripheral blood mononuclear cells. The immunoSEQ Assay was used to sequence TCR beta CDR3 regions from DNA. In the source study's methods: T cell density was computed as TCR beta template counts normalized to usable DNA estimated by amplifying housekeeping genes. Richness was estimated with the preseqR package, extrapolating to 400,000 templates for PBMC samples and 120,000 templates for tissue samples. Clonality was taken to be one minus Pielou's evenness. Differential abundance testing on productive amino-acid clonotypes, with a minimum total count of 5 and an alpha of 0.1, was used to identify tissue-enriched TCRs. Repertoire overlap between compartments was quantified with the Jaccard Index and Morisita Overlap Index. GLIPH clustered TCR beta CDR3s with public tetramer-defined viral CDR3s; viral motifs required at least three viral sequences plus V-gene enrichment. Held by TCRdb, this immuneACCESS table contains in-frame sequences only and omits some clones. Under half of the omission traces to an unresolved V gene where checked; the cause of the rest is unknown. The D gene and trimming were derived from the DNA, and the V and J assignments and clone size from that table. The sample table lists about 33,000 clones, just under 80% of them with a count of one. The ten largest clones capture roughly a sixth of the sample.

The study at large found these results: Of the top 100 tumor clones, a median of 57 were detected in paired uninvolved adjacent lung; about 28 were also among that lung's top 100. Because the study design was exploratory, TCR variables were selected using unadjusted p-values without false-discovery rate correction. Because multi-region tumor sequencing was not performed, intratumor heterogeneity could not be ruled out. Higher T cell density in blood was associated with longer overall survival, whereas higher clonality in adjacent lung was associated with shorter survival. The highest T cell clonality was observed in uninvolved tumor-adjacent lung, where clonality exceeded that of tumor, suggesting that antigenic responses were more focused in uninvolved tumor-adjacent lung.

As for this clone: The specificity of this receptor is unknown. The input lacks base qualities; no much larger clone sits a single base away.

The material was peripheral blood, obtained before any cancer treatment. This TCR was sampled from a male donor aged 60 or over with stage III squamous cell lung carcinoma.

This receptor has the CDR3 CASSRGTPVPQFF. The sequenced DNA: TGTGCCAGCAGTCGGGGGACTCCCGTTCCGCAGTTCTTC. The chain is assembled from TRBV28 and TRBJ2-1; the D region possibly corresponds to TRBD2 (6 bases align). The CDR3 runs 13 residues from the cysteine to the phenylalanine. The retained sequence is limited to the CDR3, 39 bases, with the frame set at the first base. Relative to germline, V is 5 bases shorter and J is 12 bases shorter, with 17 bases between their ends. Reading the germline V gene gives CDR1 MDHEN and CDR2 SYDVKM.